One sample yielded the 31 T cell receptor beta chains listed below, sequenced in a study of blood T cell repertoires in COVID-19. Libraries were prepared by immunoSEQ multiplex PCR; TCRdb keeps only in-frame clonotypes and omits some of them. The profile shows over 85,000 clones, 75% to 95% of them singletons. The sequencing sample was made of peripheral blood. The source is a human donor with active COVID-19. The donor label of this sample is uncertain.

The chain combines TRBV24-1 with TRBJ2-1; 14 bases match TRBD2. V lost 5 bases, J lost 10 bases, and 9 bases stayed unmatched. Per germline, CDR1 KGHDR and CDR2 SFDVKD. The CDR3 totals 16 residues. DNA of the CDR3: TGTGCCACCAGTGCCGGACTAGCGGGGGGAGGCGGGGAGCAGTTCTTC. Its translation: CATSAGLAGGGGEQFF.

This chain connects TRBV3-1 (or the pseudogene TRBV3-2) to TRBJ1-4; unclear D gene. Germline CDR1 reads LGHDT; CDR2 reads YNNKEL (reference sequence). V was shortened by 6 bases and J by 7 bases, with 15 bases between the two germline ends. The CDR3 has 14 amino acids. The CDR3 protein is CASRGDKRREKLFF. The CDR3 nucleotides read TGTGCCAGCAGGGGAGACAAAAGACGTGAAAAACTGTTTTTT.

The chain uses TRBV7-2 and TRBJ2-7; D uncertain. This CDR3 is 12 amino acids long. The germline CDR1 and CDR2 sequences are SGHTA and FQGNSA. The ends were cut back, 0 bases at V and 6 bases at J, with 6 bases in the middle. DNA for the CDR3: TGTGCCAGCAGCTTAGCAGAGGCCGAGCAGTACTTC. Protein sequence: CASSLAEAEQYF.

CDR3: CASSPQRGQGLNTQYF. CDR3 DNA sequence: TGTGCCAGCAGCCCACAAAGGGGACAGGGGTTGAATACGCAGTATTTT. The chain is built from TRBV7-9 and TRBJ2-3; 10 nucleotides align to TRBD1. The V segment lost 5 bases and the J segment 7 bases; nucleotides outside the gene matches: 12. Germline lookup yields CDR1 SEHNR and CDR2 FQNEAQ (reference sequence). CDR3 length equals 16 residues.

The V and J genes are TRBV6-5 and TRBJ1-1; D is undetermined. The V end lost 6 bases, the J end lost 7 bases, and 15 bases lay between the germline ends. This CDR3 region has 13 residues. Germline V lookup: CDR1 MNHEY, CDR2 SVGAGI. The CDR3 spells CASRKPLGGEAFF. The CDR3 coding sequence is TGTGCCAGCAGGAAACCTTTAGGCGGTGAAGCTTTCTTT.

The gene calls are TRBV4-3 and TRBJ1-1; D is ambiguous. The V gene lost 0 bases and the J gene lost 3 bases, with 8 bases spanning the gap. This CDR3 comprises 14 residues. Germline V CDR1 and CDR2: LGHNA, YSLEER. The CDR3 coding sequence is TGCGCCAGCAGCCAAGATCACGGAGACACTGAAGCTTTCTTT. Translated, it gives CASSQDHGDTEAFF.

This clone was recorded only once. The J gene is TRBJ1-2, the V gene TRBV7-8; maybe TRBD1 (6 bases). V lost 1 base, J lost 4 bases, and 16 bases lay in between. Germline assignment: CDR1 SGHVS and CDR2 FQNEAQ. The CDR3 has 16 residues. CDR3 region: CASSLDPDSRGYGYTF. CDR3 nucleotide sequence: TGTGCCAGCAGCTTAGACCCGGACAGCCGGGGCTATGGCTACACCTTC. Full variable domain (missing parts from reference TRBV7-8 and TRBJ1-2): GAGVSQSPRYKVAKRGQDVALRCDPISGHVSLFWYQQALGQGPEFLTYFQNEAQLDKSGLPSDRFFAERPEGSVSTLKIQRTQQEDSAVYLCASSLDPDSRGYGYTFGSGTRLTVV.

The chain links TRBV29-1 to TRBJ2-3; maybe TRBD1 (6 bases). Germline V lookup: CDR1 SQVTM, CDR2 ANQGSEA. The length of the CDR3 is 14 residues. V was shortened by 7 bases and J by 10 bases, with 24 bases between the two germline ends. The DNA of the CDR3 is TGCAGCGCGAACGTTGACAGGCCCAGTTCGTCGCAGTATTTT. The encoded protein is CSANVDRPSSSQYF.

V and J are TRBV5-1 and TRBJ2-2; 8 bases map to TRBD2. J gave up 0 bases and V 0 bases, and 1 base lay outside the gene matches. The CDR3 covers 16 residues. Germline loops: CDR1 SGHRS, CDR2 YFSETQ. In DNA form, the CDR3 reads TGCGCCAGCAGCTTGGACGGGAGGGCGAACACCGGGGAGCTGTTTTTT. Translating gives CASSLDGRANTGELFF.

V gene TRBV5-4 combines with J gene TRBJ1-1; unclear D gene. The V and J ends lost 2 bases and 4 bases respectively, with 9 bases between them. This CDR3 is built from 13 residues. Germline CDR1 reads SGHNT; CDR2 reads YYREEE (reference sequence). Here the CDR3 DNA reads TGTGCCAGCAGCTTTTCGGTGTTCACTGAAGCTTTCTTT. It specifies CASSFSVFTEAFF.

The CDR3 loop reads CASRPTGFMNTEAFF. For the CDR3, the DNA is TGTGCCAGCAGACCGACAGGGTTCATGAACACTGAAGCTTTCTTT. This chain joins TRBV27 and TRBJ1-1; 7 nucleotides match TRBD1. The CDR3 loop spans 15 amino acids. Unmatched junction bases numbered 7, after V lost 6 bases and J lost 0 bases. The V gene's germline CDR1 is MNHEY and CDR2 SMNVEV (reference sequence).

The chain employs TRBV29-1 and TRBJ1-2; D ambiguous. The CDR3 consists of 13 residues. The germline gives CDR1 SQVTM, CDR2 ANQGSEA. The V end was cut by 6 bases, the J end by 10 bases, with 21 bases between. The CDR3 bases are TGCAGCGTCCTACCGGCGGCTAAGCGCGACTACACCTTC. It yields the protein CSVLPAAKRDYTF.

The V call is TRBV6-1, the J call TRBJ2-4; TRBD1 matches 11 bases. This CDR3 is 17 amino acids long. CDR1 and CDR2 from the germline V gene are MNHNS and SASEGT. Trimming removed 2 bases from V and 1 base from J; junction bases left unmatched: 4. CDR3 amino acids: CASSELRDRGAKNIQYF. CDR3 DNA sequence: TGTGCCAGCAGTGAACTCCGGGACAGGGGGGCCAAAAACATTCAGTACTTC.

The gene calls are TRBV5-1 and TRBJ2-3; the match to TRBD2 covers 16 bases. The CDR3 contains 19 residues. Germline V gene sequence: CDR1 SGHRS, CDR2 YFSETQ. Trimming cost V 5 bases and J 6 bases; bases outside gene matches: 15. CDR3 sequence reads: CASSFSTGTSGGARDTQYF. As DNA, the CDR3 is TGCGCCAGCAGTTTTTCTACCGGGACTAGCGGGGGGGCCCGGGATACGCAGTATTTT.

The CDR3 is CASTPSWTPDGNTIYF. In nucleotides, the CDR3 is TGTGCCAGCACCCCTAGTTGGACACCTGATGGAAACACCATATATTTT. The V gene is TRBV9, the J gene TRBJ1-3; D may be TRBD1 (5 bases). The CDR3 has 16 amino acids. The V gene's germline CDR1 is SGDLS and CDR2 YYNGEE. V gave up 6 bases and J gave up 3 bases, with 19 bases separating them.

The chain is built from TRBV6-6 and TRBJ2-7, with unresolved D. The CDR3 totals 15 residues. CDR1 and CDR2 (germline): MNHNY, SVGAGI (reference sequence). V was cut by 6 bases and J by 2 bases, with 17 bases left in between. CDR3 sequence (DNA): TGTGCCAGCAGACCGGTTACCGGCGGAGCCTACGAGCAGTACTTC. The encoded protein is CASRPVTGGAYEQYF.

This clone showed up just a few times. The J gene is TRBJ1-3, the V gene TRBV25-1; D is uncertain. The germline gives CDR1 MGHDK, CDR2 SYGVNS. V dropped 6 bases and J dropped 1 base, with 10 bases sitting between them. The CDR3 runs to 14 residues. This chain's CDR3 is CASSEERSGNTIYF. CDR3 sequence (DNA): TGTGCCAGCAGCGAGGAGAGGTCTGGAAACACCATATATTTT.

The chain carries TRBV2 and TRBJ1-2; D gene ambiguous. V was cut by 6 bases and J by 4 bases, with 15 bases left in between. This CDR3 comprises 14 residues. The germline CDR1 and CDR2 sequences are SNHLY and FYNNEI. CDR3 residues: CASRRGLSSYGYTF. The CDR3, as DNA: TGTGCCAGCAGAAGAGGGCTTAGCAGCTATGGCTACACCTTC.

The chain carries TRBV5-4 and TRBJ2-7; possibly TRBD1 for D (7 bases). Germline lookup yields CDR1 SGHNT and CDR2 YYREEE (reference sequence). There are 16 residues in the CDR3. V was trimmed by 4 bases and J by 13 bases, leaving 30 bases between them. The CDR3: CASSGGTERGDGAPYF. CDR3 coding DNA: TGTGCCAGCAGCGGGGGGACAGAAAGAGGAGACGGGGCCCCATACTTC.

This chain uses TRBV14 with TRBJ2-7, with 8 bases aligning to TRBD2. V shed 4 bases, J shed 2 bases, and the junction held 4 bases outside the gene matches. The CDR3 totals 14 residues. Per germline, CDR1 SGHDN and CDR2 FVKESK. This CDR3 is CASSPGGLAYEQYF. CDR3 coding DNA: TGTGCCAGCAGCCCCGGGGGACTAGCCTACGAGCAGTACTTC.

This clone was found once. V gene TRBV23-1 combines with J gene TRBJ1-5, with unresolved D. TRBV23-1 is classed as an ORF, of uncertain function. V lost 4 bases, J lost 7 bases, and 11 bases lay in between. CDR3 size: 13 residues. CDR3 coding DNA: TGCGCCAGCAGTCCTATTAAAGAGCAGCCCCAGCATTTT. It yields the protein CASSPIKEQPQHF.

This sequence joins TRBV2 and TRBJ1-4, with 9 bases fitting TRBD1. This CDR3 is 16 amino acids long. Germline-derived CDR1 and CDR2 are SNHLY and FYNNEI. Unmatched junction bases numbered 10, after V lost 1 base and J lost 10 bases. The CDR3 is CASSEDRGRYYRKLFF. In DNA, the CDR3 is TGTGCCAGCAGTGAAGACAGGGGGCGTTATTATCGAAAACTGTTTTTT.

The chain carries TRBV5-1 and TRBJ2-1, with D hard to call. The CDR3 has 15 residues. From germline, CDR1 is SGHRS and CDR2 YFSETQ. The V end lost 3 bases, the J end lost 6 bases, and 16 bases lay between the germline ends. Written as DNA, the CDR3 is TGCGCCAGCAGCTCCGGTGAGCGAGCCGGCAATGAGCAGTTCTTC. This codes for CASSSGERAGNEQFF.

The chain joins TRBV9 to TRBJ1-2; the match to TRBD1 covers 8 bases. Germline V lookup: CDR1 SGDLS, CDR2 YYNGEE. V shed 3 bases and J 3 bases; nucleotides not matched to a gene: 4. This CDR3 region has 14 residues. The CDR3 is CASSARGRDYGYTF. Written as DNA, the CDR3 is TGTGCCAGCAGCGCCAGGGGGCGCGACTATGGCTACACCTTC.

In this sample, this clone turned up once. The genes are TRBV7-8 and TRBJ2-2; possibly TRBD2 for D (5 bases). V lost 5 bases, J lost 0 bases, and 10 bases lay in between. The CDR3 has 15 residues. Germline V gene lookup returns CDR1 SGHVS and CDR2 FQNEAQ. The CDR3 here is CASSKTGTNTGELFF. CDR3 sequence (DNA): TGTGCCAGCAGCAAAACGGGGACGAACACCGGGGAGCTGTTTTTT.

The chain links TRBV19 to TRBJ2-5, with 7 bases matching TRBD1. The trim removed 10 bases at V and 5 bases at J, leaving 7 bases unmatched. Germline loops: CDR1 LNHDA, CDR2 SQIVND (reference sequence). The CDR3 consists of 12 residues. CDR3 residues: CATSTGAETQYF. CDR3 in DNA: TGTGCCACCAGTACAGGGGCGGAGACCCAGTACTTC.

On this clone itself: The germline gene is not matched at one end of the junction; a read error may be the cause. The chain recombines TRBV2 with TRBJ2-4; 7 bases match TRBD1. The CDR3 is 13 residues long. Germline V gene lookup returns CDR1 SNHLY and CDR2 FYNNEI. DNA for the CDR3: TGTGCCAGCAGTGAAAGGAGTAGGACAGGCTTGTGCTTC. Its translation is CASSERSRTGLCF.

This chain uses TRBV2 with TRBJ2-7; 7 nucleotides align to TRBD1. Germline loops: CDR1 SNHLY, CDR2 FYNNEI. With 7 bases clipped from V and 0 bases from J, the junction kept 6 bases outside the gene matches. This CDR3 has 14 amino acids. This chain's CDR3 is CASTPQGNSYEQYF. DNA of the CDR3: TGTGCCAGCACCCCACAGGGGAACTCCTACGAGCAGTACTTC.

The chain combines TRBV2 with TRBJ1-2; 7 positions match TRBD1. V shed 8 bases, J shed 4 bases, and the junction held 10 bases outside the gene matches. The CDR3 has 14 amino acids. The germline V gene has CDR1 SNHLY and CDR2 FYNNEI. In DNA form, the CDR3 reads TGTGCCAGCCCCCGGGACAGAGAACCCTATGGCTACACCTTC. It specifies CASPRDREPYGYTF.

V and J are TRBV6-1 and TRBJ1-1, with 9 bases that match TRBD1. V shed 3 bases and J 3 bases; nucleotides not matched to a gene: 5. This CDR3 has 15 amino acids. Germline V gives CDR1 MNHNS, CDR2 SASEGT. Here the CDR3 reads CASSDTGQGDTEAFF. The DNA for the CDR3 is TGTGCCAGCAGTGATACGGGACAGGGAGACACTGAAGCTTTCTTT.

V is TRBV5-6 and J is TRBJ2-7; TRBD2 aligns across 8 bases. Germline V gene lookup returns CDR1 SGHDT and CDR2 YYEEEE. There are 14 residues in the CDR3. The ends lost 1 base at V and 4 bases at J; junction bases unmatched: 4. CDR3 in amino acids: CASSLRGGIYEQYF. The CDR3 region has the DNA TGTGCCAGCAGCTTGCGCGGGGGGATTTACGAGCAGTACTTC.